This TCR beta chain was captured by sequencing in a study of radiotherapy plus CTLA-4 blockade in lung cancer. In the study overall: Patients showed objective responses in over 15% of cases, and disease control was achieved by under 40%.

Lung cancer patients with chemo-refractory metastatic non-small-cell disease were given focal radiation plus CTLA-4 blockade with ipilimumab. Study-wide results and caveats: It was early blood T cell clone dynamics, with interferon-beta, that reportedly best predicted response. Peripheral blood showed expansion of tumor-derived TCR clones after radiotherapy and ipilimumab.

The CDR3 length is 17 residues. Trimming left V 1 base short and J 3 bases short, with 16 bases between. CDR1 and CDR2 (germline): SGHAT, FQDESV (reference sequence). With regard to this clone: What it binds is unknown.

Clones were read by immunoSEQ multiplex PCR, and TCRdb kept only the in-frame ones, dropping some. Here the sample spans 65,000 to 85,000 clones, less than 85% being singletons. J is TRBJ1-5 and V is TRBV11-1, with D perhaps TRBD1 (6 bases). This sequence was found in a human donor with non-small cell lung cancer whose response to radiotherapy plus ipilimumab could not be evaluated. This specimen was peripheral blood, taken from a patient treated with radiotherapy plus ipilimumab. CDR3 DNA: TGTGCCAGCAGCTTAGGCCCCACAGGGATTATCAATCAGCCCCAGCATTTT. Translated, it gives CASSLGPTGIINQPQHF.